This T cell receptor beta chain was sequenced for a study of blood T cell repertoires in COVID-19. The wider study: From T cells, B-cell-depleted T cells, or PBMCs came the material, which was cDNA or gDNA.

Sequencing was performed with immunoSEQ multiplex PCR; in TCRdb, only in-frame clones are kept and a portion is missing. This sample has 120,000 to 150,000 clones, with roughly 85% found just once. The germline V gene encodes CDR1 SGDLS and CDR2 YYNGEE. Trimming took 7 bases from V and 0 from J; bases not matched to a gene: 4. This CDR3 has 13 amino acids. Input material: peripheral blood. The sequence derives from a human donor with acute or convalescent COVID-19. The donor label of this sample is uncertain. The J gene is TRBJ2-7, the V gene TRBV9; 7 bases fit TRBD1. CDR3 DNA sequence: TGTGCCAGCGGAAGGACAGGCTCCTACGAGCAGTACTTC. This gives the protein CASGRTGSYEQYF.